The 24 T cell receptor beta chains below all came from one sample that was sequenced in a study of CD8 T cells in Susac syndrome. Reverse transcription of about 0.5 to 1 ug RNA was performed with random hexamers. TCRdb reprocessed the immunoSEQ multiplex PCR reads with MiXCR, giving one entry per CDR3 protein. The sample has about 70,000 distinct CDR3 sequences, roughly 95% seen once; the top ten hold 0.085% to 0.14%. Sequences were obtained from CD4+ T cells from PBMCs. The receptor source for this set is a human donor with multiple sclerosis.

The chain recombines TRBV7-9 with TRBJ2-7, with 11 bases identical to TRBD2. The CDR3 consists of 16 residues. Trimming removed 0 bases from V and 0 bases from J; junction bases left unmatched: 1. Germline values: CDR1 SEHNR, CDR2 FQNEAQ (reference sequence). This CDR3 is CASSLALAGVSYEQYF. DNA for the CDR3: TGTGCCAGCAGCTTAGCACTAGCGGGGGTCTCCTACGAGCAGTACTTC. Using reference TRBV7-9 and TRBJ2-7 for the parts outside the CDR3, the full variable domain is DTGVSQNPRHKITKRGQNVTFRCDPISEHNRLYWYRQTLGQGPEFLTYFQNEAQLEKSRLLSDRFSAERPKGSFSTLEIQRTEQGDSAMYLCASSLALAGVSYEQYFGPGTRLTVT.

V and J are TRBV12-3 or TRBV12-4 and TRBJ1-5, with a possible D match to TRBD1 (5 bases). The CDR3 has 14 residues. The V end was cut by 4 bases, the J end by 4 bases, with 11 bases between. The CDR3 loop is CASSSRVGNQPQHF. For the CDR3, the DNA is TGTGCCAGCAGTTCCAGGGTAGGGAATCAGCCCCAGCATTTT.

Here the CDR3 reads CASSQDYRSPTEQYF. The CDR3 DNA follows: TGCGCCAGCAGCCAAGATTACAGGAGCCCCACCGAGCAGTACTTC. J is TRBJ2-7 and V is TRBV4-1; perhaps TRBD1 as D (5 bases). Germline V gene sequence: CDR1 MGHRA, CDR2 YSYEKL. The CDR3 covers 15 residues. With 0 bases removed from V and 6 bases from J, the gap between germline ends came to 15 bases.

The chain joins TRBV7-2 to TRBJ2-7; maybe TRBD1 (6 bases). V lost 1 base to trimming and J lost 9 bases, with 16 bases between them. Germline assignment: CDR1 SGHTA and CDR2 FQGNSA. The CDR3 is 14 residues long. The CDR3 region is CASSLVGQGTGQYF. CDR3 nucleotides: TGTGCCAGCAGCTTAGTGGGACAAGGGACGGGGCAGTACTTC.

The V gene is TRBV4-1, the J gene TRBJ1-5; possible D gene TRBD1, 5 bases. CDR3 length: 16 amino acids. The V gene lost 4 bases and the J gene lost 6 bases, with 19 bases spanning the gap. CDR1 MGHRA and CDR2 YSYEKL come from the germline V gene. This CDR3 is CASSPRTEGIGQPQHF. The CDR3 DNA sequence: TGCGCCAGCAGCCCTCGAACGGAGGGGATTGGTCAGCCCCAGCATTTT.

The chain is built from TRBV12-3 or TRBV12-4 and TRBJ1-1; D is undetermined. The CDR3 has 11 residues. V lost 3 bases and J lost 7, with 6 bases in between. This chain's CDR3 is CASSLGGEAFF. CDR3 DNA sequence: TGTGCCAGCAGTTTGGGCGGTGAAGCTTTCTTT.

The V call is TRBV29-1, the J call TRBJ2-2; D call uncertain. This CDR3 region has 13 residues. Germline CDR1 reads SQVTM; CDR2 reads ANQGSEA. V was shortened by 7 bases and J by 4 bases, with 13 bases between the two germline ends. The CDR3 loop reads CSARPSATGELFF. CDR3 sequence (DNA): TGCAGCGCCCGGCCGAGTGCCACCGGGGAGCTGTTTTTT.

V gene TRBV7-8 combines with J gene TRBJ1-5; D call uncertain. The V end was cut by 2 bases, the J end by 4 bases, with 15 bases between. The length of the CDR3 is 16 residues. Germline loops: CDR1 SGHVS, CDR2 FQNEAQ. CDR3 nucleotide sequence: TGTGCCAGCAGCTTATTCAATCGAGGGCATAATCAGCCCCAGCATTTT. It translates to CASSLFNRGHNQPQHF.

The V and J genes are TRBV12-3 or TRBV12-4 and TRBJ2-5; D ambiguous. Trimming left V 3 bases short and J 5 bases short, with 13 bases between. The length of the CDR3 is 14 residues. The CDR3 loop is CASSFHMGVETQYF. CDR3 sequence (DNA): TGTGCCAGCAGTTTCCATATGGGCGTGGAGACCCAGTACTTC.

V and J are TRBV24-1 and TRBJ1-1, with D possibly TRBD1 on 6 matching bases. CDR1 KGHDR and CDR2 SFDVKD come from the germline V gene. The CDR3 length is 13 residues. V lost 7 bases and J 4 bases, leaving 12 bases between the germline ends. CDR3 loop: CATRDSQGTEAFF. The CDR3 coding sequence is TGTGCCACCAGGGACTCACAGGGCACTGAAGCTTTCTTT.

The rearrangement joins TRBV20-1 to TRBJ2-7; D may be TRBD1 (5 bases). Germline assignment: CDR1 DFQATT and CDR2 SNEGSKA (reference sequence). Trimming removed 3 bases at V and 2 bases at J, with 14 bases between. The CDR3 sequence is 14 residues long. CDR3 coding DNA: TGCAGTGCTAGGGGCTCGGGCAGGGCCTACGAGCAGTACTTC. It encodes CSARGSGRAYEQYF.

This clonotype appeared once. The V and J genes are TRBV3-1 and TRBJ1-1; D not resolved. Germline assignment: CDR1 LGHDT and CDR2 YNNKEL (reference sequence). V was trimmed by 4 bases and J by 0 bases, leaving 6 bases between them. The CDR3 length is 13 residues. The DNA for the CDR3 is TGTGCCAGCAGCCCCAGGATGAACACTGAAGCTTTCTTT. It is translated as CASSPRMNTEAFF.

The table lists this clonotype with a count of one. J is TRBJ2-7 and V is TRBV6-5; D may match TRBD1 or TRBD2 (6 bases each). The CDR3 sequence is 14 residues long. Germline CDR1 is MNHEY and CDR2 is SVGAGI. Trimming left V 0 bases short and J 6 bases short, with 12 bases between. CDR3 protein: CASSYSRGESEQYF. CDR3 in DNA: TGTGCCAGCAGTTACTCGAGGGGGGAGTCCGAGCAGTACTTC.

The J gene is TRBJ1-1, the V gene TRBV29-1, with D unclear. Germline CDR1 and CDR2: SQVTM and ANQGSEA. The V end was cut by 6 bases, the J end by 5 bases, with 16 bases between. The CDR3 is 13 residues long. The CDR3 DNA reads as TGCAGCGTCGGAGAGACTATGAGGACTGAAGCTTTCTTT. Its protein product is CSVGETMRTEAFF.

The CDR3 DNA is TGCAGCGTTTCTAAAAACAGGGGGCGCGGCTACACCTTC. It yields the protein CSVSKNRGRGYTF. The chain links TRBV29-1 to TRBJ1-2; 9 bases are a match to TRBD1. The CDR3 is 13 amino acids. CDR1 is SQVTM and CDR2 is ANQGSEA in the germline V gene. V dropped 5 bases and J dropped 8; count of bases not matched to a gene: 9.

V usage is TRBV5-1 and J usage is TRBJ2-2, with 8 bases aligning to TRBD1. Germline assignment: CDR1 SGHRS and CDR2 YFSETQ. With 4 bases clipped from V and 3 bases from J, the junction kept 5 bases outside the gene matches. This CDR3 is built from 15 residues. CDR3 region: CASSPGTGYTGELFF. CDR3 in DNA: TGCGCCAGCAGCCCCGGGACAGGTTACACCGGGGAGCTGTTTTTT.

J is TRBJ1-5 and V is TRBV5-1; D perhaps matches TRBD1 (5 bases). This CDR3 region has 14 residues. V was clipped by 3 bases and J by 0 bases, with 7 bases between them. Germline lookup yields CDR1 SGHRS and CDR2 YFSETQ. For the CDR3, the DNA is TGCGCCAGCAGCTGGGACGGTAGCAATCAGCCCCAGCATTTT. This gives the protein CASSWDGSNQPQHF.

The V gene is TRBV6-1, the J gene TRBJ2-7; 8 bases match TRBD2. Looked up from germline, CDR1 is MNHNS and CDR2 is SASEGT. This CDR3 has 16 amino acids. The J segment lost 1 base and the V segment lost 6 bases, leaving 11 bases of the junction unmatched. CDR3 region: CASRGISGARSYEQYF. CDR3 in DNA: TGTGCCAGCAGGGGTATTAGCGGGGCAAGGTCCTACGAGCAGTACTTC.

This clonotype appeared once. CDR3 bases: TGTGCCAGCAGCATGGCCCGCATCCCAATGGAGCAGTACTTC. Residues: CASSMARIPMEQYF. The chain uses TRBV21-1 and TRBJ2-7; the listed D gene, TRBD2, was not tested against the DNA. TRBV21-1 is a pseudogene locus. The CDR3 length is 14 residues.

The genes are TRBV6-2 or TRBV6-3 and TRBJ2-1; D ambiguous. The V and J ends lost 2 bases and 5 bases respectively, with 4 bases between them. Germline loops: CDR1 MNHEY, CDR2 SVGEGT. The CDR3 sequence is 12 residues long. CDR3 DNA sequence: TGTGCCAGCAGTTACGTTCACAATGAGCAGTTCTTC. Translation: CASSYVHNEQFF.

This clonotype was seen once. The V gene is TRBV12-3 or TRBV12-4, the J gene TRBJ2-7; 11 bases are shared with TRBD1. V gave up 5 bases and J gave up 5 bases; unmatched junction bases: 11. This CDR3 region has 16 residues. As DNA, the CDR3 is TGTGCCAGCAGTCTCCCTCAGGGACAGGGGGGGGACGAGCAGTACTTC. Its translation is CASSLPQGQGGDEQYF.

The chain joins TRBV4-1 to TRBJ2-7; D is perhaps TRBD1 (5 bases). Germline V CDR1 and CDR2: MGHRA, YSYEKL. The CDR3 has 16 residues. V shed 4 bases and J shed 0 bases, with 16 bases lying between them. CDR3 in DNA: TGCGCCAGCAGCCCAGGGTCGGACAAGAGCTCCTACGAGCAGTACTTC. Amino acids: CASSPGSDKSSYEQYF.

The chain uses TRBV5-1 and TRBJ2-5; D remains ambiguous. CDR3 size: 15 residues. V was shortened by 4 bases and J by 5 bases, with 18 bases between the two germline ends. Germline CDR1 is SGHRS and CDR2 is YFSETQ. CDR3 sequence: CASSPSRAQWETQYF. For the CDR3, the DNA is TGCGCCAGCAGCCCCTCCCGGGCGCAGTGGGAGACCCAGTACTTC.

This clonotype showed up just once. The chain recombines TRBV19 with TRBJ2-3; maybe TRBD2 (5 bases). V was clipped by 8 bases and J by 1 base, with 13 bases between them. The CDR3 loop spans 14 amino acids. Germline V gene data show CDR1 as LNHDA and CDR2 as SQIVND (reference sequence). CDR3 coding DNA: TGTGCCAGTCGGACTCAGACCGGCACAGATACGCAGTATTTT. It codes for CASRTQTGTDTQYF.